Sequencing of this T cell receptor beta chain was carried out in a study of blood T cell repertoires in COVID-19. Looking at the study overall: There were acute and convalescent COVID-19 samples, and they came from the United States, Italy and Spain. PBMCs, B-cell-depleted T cells, or T cells provided the cDNA or gDNA that made up the material.

The germline CDR1 and CDR2 sequences are SQVTM and ANQGSEA. The CDR3 is made up of 13 amino acids. Trimming removed 4 bases from V and 2 bases from J, with 10 bases in between. In the source study's methods: Estimated nucleated cell counts came from reference gene primer amplification. Using immunoSEQ multiplex PCR, the repertoire was profiled, and TCRdb retains in-frame clones only, with some absent. V and J calls and clone size follow that table, whereas D and trimming were derived from the DNA. The table includes under 250,000 clones, approximately 89% detected once. The sequenced sample was peripheral blood. The clonotype was recovered from a woman in her sixties or seventies who had recovered from COVID-19. The chain joins TRBV29-1 to TRBJ2-3; D call uncertain. CDR3 sequence: CSVVVLYTDTQYF. CDR3 DNA sequence: TGCAGCGTTGTAGTACTATACACAGATACGCAGTATTTT.